The TCR beta chain described here comes from a study of shared clonotypes between healthy human individuals. Background on the study: Participating donors consisted of a couple of women and three men aged 18 to 49.

Naive CD8 cells, CD45RO-negative and positively selected for CCR7, excluded terminally differentiated effector memory CD45RA+ cells. Study donors comprised healthy, HIV-negative adults devoid of recent acute infection or vaccination. On this clone: Its antigen is unknown.

Per germline, CDR1 SGHNT and CDR2 YYREEE (reference sequence). Germline trimming cut 3 bases from V and 6 bases from J; bases unmatched to any gene: 5. The CDR3 loop spans 15 amino acids. Profiled with immunoSEQ multiplex PCR; TCRdb holds only in-frame clones, not every one. The sample shows a few million clones, around 93% of them seen only once. Study-level points and caveats: Even with large depth, rarefaction showed that sorted-subset sequencing was incomplete.

This receptor was identified in a young man in good health. Some clones in this sample may be carry-over from other donors' samples. The chain carries TRBV5-4 and TRBJ2-3; 12 nucleotides agree with TRBD2. The sequenced sample consisted of naive CD8+ T cells from PBMCs. The CDR3 spells CASSSGLAGSDTQYF. The CDR3 DNA is TGTGCCAGCAGCTCCGGACTAGCGGGAAGCGATACGCAGTATTTT.